This section outlines one TCR beta chain sequence together with its context. No cognate antigen has been identified for it. A much larger clone differs from this one at a single base, so this may be a read error. Every donor in the study was a healthy Caucasian. Three unrelated non-twin adults were also sequenced: a male aged 18 to 30, a male aged 50 to 60 and a female aged 50 to 60. Using Miltenyi CD45RO+ enrichment and human naive T-cell isolation kits, memory (CD45RO+) and naive T cells were isolated from PBMC. The CDR3 contains 14 residues, cysteine and phenylalanine counted. Of all the DNA, just the CDR3 is kept, 42 bases in frame from base 1. CDR1 and CDR2 (ENHRY, SYGVKD) derive from the germline V gene. This specimen comes from a study of identical twins (TCRdb year 2016). For context, the study as a whole: The study deep-sequenced TCR alpha and beta repertoires from monozygotic twins, unrelated adults of various ages and cord blood to test whether fetal clonotypes persist. To rule out contamination, replicate twin experiments were performed at different times with different library preparation protocols.

Libraries were prepared through 5' RACE. Sequencing relied on an Illumina HiSeq 2000. A universal primer binding site was added through template switching, and the final cDNA carried a unique molecular identifier so that TCR cDNA molecules could be counted accurately. Specific primers in the conserved constant-segment region were used to synthesize first-strand cDNA for TCR alpha and beta chains. To control for contamination, every cDNA library was double barcoded, receiving both a SMART-Mk sample barcode and Illumina barcodes. TruSeq adapter sequences along with Illumina sample barcodes were introduced in two successive PCR steps. TCR alpha and beta cDNA libraries were sequenced on the Illumina HiSeq platform with custom primers. Per the original workflow: Raw reads were processed with MiGEC to extract unique molecular identifiers, and MiXCR was used to determine CDR3 positions. For each individual, recombination models were inferred using an EM algorithm with the repgenHMM and IGoR tools. The analysis of shared clonotypes was done with the tcR package in R, with sharing normalized by the product of cloneset sizes. Out-of-frame nonproductive sequences were analyzed to study raw recombination free of thymic and clonal selection effects. In-frame beta chains were kept once TCRdb had trimmed the public reads at Q25 with fastp and called clones with MiXCR. One record per CDR3 amino acid sequence lists the most common genes and DNA. These V and J calls originate from TCRdb's pipeline instead of the authors' own analysis. The sample records some 330,000 distinct CDR3 sequences, approximately 8.7% of which are singletons. Clones ranked in the top ten supply approximately 9.3% of the sample.

General study outcomes and caveats: Compared with coincidental sharing between unrelated individuals, an excess of low generation-probability sequences was observed among out-of-frame TCR alpha sequences shared between twins. Invariant T cells such as MAIT and iNKT could partly confound zero-insertion analyses, although diverse VJ usage argued against such confounding for most clonotypes. Recombination models systematically underestimated out-of-frame TCR alpha sharing in monozygotic twins but agreed with sharing between unrelated individuals. Because the same donors could not be followed over many years, conclusions were based on cross-sectional statistical analysis. Excess twin sharing in beta out-of-frame sequences was weaker because fewer shared sequences lowered the signal-to-noise ratio. Fewer insertions were carried by abundant cord blood beta clonotypes; a weaker similar trend was observed in young adult naive repertoires, while no such trend was observed in memory repertoires.

The clonotype comes from a woman between 50 and 59 years old in good health. The sequence is built from TRBV10-3 and TRBJ1-2; there is no confident call for the D gene. The sequenced material came from naive T cells sorted from blood. The label giving this sample's cell subset or site can be read as: cells isolated with a human naive T-cell isolation kit. The nucleotide sequence is given as TGTGCCATCAGTGACTTCTCGACGGAAAACGGCTACCCCTTC. It translates to CAISDFSTENGYPF.